These 2 T cell receptor beta chains were sequenced from one sample in a study of blood T cell repertoires in COVID-19. Sequencing was performed with immunoSEQ multiplex PCR; in TCRdb, only in-frame clones are kept and a portion is missing. The table includes over 30,000 clones, roughly 78% detected once. Specimen: peripheral blood. The receptors stem from an elderly man with active or convalescent COVID-19.

The rearrangement uses TRBV7-2 and TRBJ2-7; 7 nucleotides match TRBD2. This CDR3 has 15 residues. Unmatched junction bases numbered 7, after V lost 5 bases and J lost 0 bases. The V gene's germline CDR1 is SGHTA and CDR2 FQGNSA. The CDR3: CASSQGGLLSYEQYF. The CDR3 DNA is TGTGCCAGCAGCCAGGGAGGGTTGCTCTCCTACGAGCAGTACTTC.

This clone was recorded only once. This chain links TRBV27 with TRBJ2-5, with TRBD1 identical over 8 bases. The trim removed 5 bases at V and 7 bases at J, leaving 15 bases unmatched. CDR3 length equals 16 residues. Germline-derived CDR1 and CDR2 are MNHEY and SMNVEV (reference sequence). CDR3 coding DNA: TGTGCCAGCAGTCCCGGACCATCAGGGGGCGCGGGGACCCAGTACTTC. The encoded protein is CASSPGPSGGAGTQYF.